This TCR beta chain came from a study of T cells in women clearing cervical HPV infection. In the study overall: Control women cleared a single incident HPV16 infection within 12 months. Overall study results and limits: Each sample's T-cell count was unknown, possibly confounding richness.

In the case of this clone: The antigen is not known. The read falls 3 residues short of the CDR3 end, and the missing part is taken from the germline J gene.

Method: immunoSEQ multiplex PCR; TCRdb's copy keeps in-frame clones and lacks some. Its listing shows tens of thousands of clones. J lost 6 bases, V lost 4 bases, and 15 bases had no gene match. Germline V lookup: CDR1 DFQATT, CDR2 SNEGSKA (reference sequence). There are 15 residues in the CDR3. The sequencing input was blood buffy coat. The chain links TRBV20-1 to TRBJ2-7, with 7 bases identical to TRBD1. The clonotype originates from a woman between 18 and 70 years old with a cervical HPV16 infection that either progressed to CIN3+ or cleared (not recorded which). CDR3 DNA (partial): TGCAGTGCTAACAGCAGGGGGACATCTCTGGCCGAG. Encoded protein: CSANSRGTSLAE. The whole CDR3 is CSANSRGTSLAEQYF.